Listed below are T cell receptor beta chains from one sample, sequenced in a study of T-cell memory formation after mild COVID-19. TCRdb passed the 5' RACE reads through MiXCR, listing each CDR3 protein once. The data hold 350,000 to 500,000 distinct CDR3 sequences, with 15% to 20% observed a single time. Material for sequencing was PBMCs or a T cell subset sorted from them (not recorded which). These TCRs come from an adult woman who had mild COVID-19 (a few samples of this study predate the infection). Cell type and time point are not known. Each CDR3 is given with its conserved first and last residue. Each record gives: CDR3 length, V gene, J gene, clone size, D gene, CDR3 DNA, CDR3 protein. The D gene is left open where the match is weak. Rows may omit the clone size; those that give it use once, few, many or a size class.

>14|TRBV7-9|TRBJ2-7|NA|NA
TGTGCCAGCACCCTGACACAAGACTCCTACGAGCAGTACTTC
CASTLTQDSYEQYF
>15|TRBV30|TRBJ1-2|NA|NA
TGTGCCTGGAGTGTTGGCGGCCCCTCGGGCTATGGCTACACCTTC
CAWSVGGPSGYGYTF
>10|TRBV29-1|TRBJ2-7|NA|NA
TGCAGCGTCCTGACCTACGAGCAGTACTTC
CSVLTYEQYF
>14|TRBV20-1|TRBJ1-2|few|TRBD1
TGCAGTGCACCCGGACAGGCCTTCAACTATGGCTACACCTTC
CSAPGQAFNYGYTF
>14|TRBV12-3/TRBV12-4|TRBJ2-5|NA|NA
TGTGCCAGCAGCATTGGGGCTATCCAAGAGACCCAGTACTTC
CASSIGAIQETQYF
>15|TRBV15|TRBJ1-5|many|NA
TGTGCCACCAGCCAAGGACTAACTACCAATCAGCCCCAGCATTTT
CATSQGLTTNQPQHF
>14|TRBV5-1|TRBJ1-1|NA|NA
TGCGCCAGCAGCGGAATCGTTTCGGACACTGAAGCTTTCTTT
CASSGIVSDTEAFF
>18|TRBV7-9|TRBJ1-2|few|NA
TGTGCCAGCAGCTTAAGTTTCTCCTCGACAGCGACTAACTATGGCTACACCTTC
CASSLSFSSTATNYGYTF
>15|TRBV18|TRBJ1-4|NA|NA
TGTGCCAGCTCACCTTCGAGCATTCTTAATGAAAAACTGTTTTTT
CASSPSSILNEKLFF
>21|TRBV2|TRBJ1-1|NA|NA
TGTGCCAGCAGTGCCCCCCCGATCGCAGTGCGGGCCCGCCAGGGAGTATCTGAAGCTTTCTTT
CASSAPPIAVRARQGVSEAFF
>15|TRBV6-2/TRBV6-3|TRBJ2-6|NA|NA
TGTGCCAGCAGCGGACAGCTTTCTGGGGCCAACGTCCTGACTTTC
CASSGQLSGANVLTF
>15|TRBV5-6|TRBJ2-2|few|NA
TGTGCCAGCAGCTCCATCTCAGGGTCCCCCGGGGAGCTGTTTTTT
CASSSISGSPGELFF
>16|TRBV20-1|TRBJ2-5|NA|TRBD2
TGCAGTGCTAGATCGGGTAGCGGGACGTACCAAGAGACCCAGTACTTC
CSARSGSGTYQETQYF
>15|TRBV4-1|TRBJ1-1|NA|NA
TGCGCCAGCAGCCGGAATCGGGGGCCGAACACTGAAGCTTTCTTT
CASSRNRGPNTEAFF
>13|TRBV12-3/TRBV12-4|TRBJ2-3|NA|TRBD1
TGTGCCAGCAGTTTTGCAGGGGACAGCACGCAGTATTTT
CASSFAGDSTQYF
>15|TRBV4-1|TRBJ2-5|few|TRBD2
TGCGCCAGCAGCCAAGCGGGACTAGCACCCGAGACCCAGTACTTC
CASSQAGLAPETQYF
>13|TRBV4-3|TRBJ2-1|NA|NA
TGCGCCAGCAGCCAAGAATCCTACAATGAGCAGTTCTTC
CASSQESYNEQFF
>17|TRBV4-1|TRBJ2-1|few|TRBD1
TGCGCCAGCAGCCAAGATACCCCCAGCAGGGGGCACAATGAGCAGTTCTTC
CASSQDTPSRGHNEQFF
>14|TRBV20-1|TRBJ1-6|NA|TRBD1
TGCAGTGCTAGGCACAGGGGGCATAATTCACCCCTCCACTTT
CSARHRGHNSPLHF
>16|TRBV20-1|TRBJ2-3|NA|TRBD2
TGCAGTGCCTCAATCTTCCGGCTAGCGGGCACAGATACGCAGTATTTT
CSASIFRLAGTDTQYF
>18|TRBV3-1|TRBJ2-5|many|TRBD2
TGTGCCAGCAGCCCACGACTAGCGGGAGGGCCAAGCGAAGAGACCCAGTACTTC
CASSPRLAGGPSEETQYF
>16|TRBV28|TRBJ2-2|once|TRBD2
TGTGCCAGCAGTTTAGCGGGGGGGCCCGACACCGGGGAGCTGTTTTTT
CASSLAGGPDTGELFF
>14|TRBV5-1|TRBJ1-1|NA|NA
TGCGCCAGCAGCTTATCCGGGGGACGGACTGAAGCTTTCTTT
CASSLSGGRTEAFF